Listed here is a single TCR beta chain. The antigen remains unidentified. V was pared by 3 bases and J by 3 bases, with 11 bases between. The CDR3 consists of 15 residues. Template switching introduced a universal primer site, and the cDNA bore unique molecular identifiers. Using its own MiXCR run on the 5' RACE reads, TCRdb lists one record per CDR3 protein. This table holds more than 1.5 million distinct CDR3 sequences, roughly a third found once. The data derive from a study of identical twins. The study's findings and limits: Excess low generation probability was seen in twin-shared out-of-frame alpha sequences. While abundant cord blood beta clonotypes carried fewer insertions, memory repertoires showed no such pattern.

The J gene is TRBJ2-2, the V gene TRBV12-3 or TRBV12-4, with D possibly being TRBD1 or TRBD2 (6 bases each). This TCR came from a newborn girl in good health. Sample: cord blood. CDR3 residues: CASSLRGAYTGELFF. In DNA form, the CDR3 reads TGTGCCAGCAGTTTGAGGGGGGCCTACACCGGGGAGCTGTTTTTT.